A single sample gave rise to the 13 T cell receptor beta chains below, sequenced in a study of cytomegalovirus exposure and HLA in healthy donors. With 60 Vbeta and 13 Jbeta primers, the PCR was carried out. Repertoires were generated with immunoSEQ multiplex PCR, while TCRdb's copy carries only in-frame clones and drops some. The table shows under 300,000 clones, with 72% occurring only once. The specimen was PBMCs. The receptors come from a female donor in good health and CMV-seronegative.

This chain links TRBV5-1 with TRBJ2-3; D may be TRBD2 (6 bases). CDR1 is SGHRS, CDR2 YFSETQ, per germline. The CDR3 consists of 16 residues. Trimming stripped 4 bases from V and 5 bases from J, with 20 bases between. The DNA of the CDR3 is TGCGCCAGCAGCCCGGACGTGTCGGGAGCTAAAGATACGCAGTATTTT. This sequence encodes CASSPDVSGAKDTQYF.

The DNA of the CDR3 is TGTGCCAGCAGCCCACAACCGGGACAGGGCTACGAGCAGTACTTC. Translated: CASSPQPGQGYEQYF. The rearrangement uses TRBV9 and TRBJ2-7, with 9 bases aligning to TRBD1. Germline lookup yields CDR1 SGDLS and CDR2 YYNGEE. The CDR3 spans 15 residues. V shed 4 bases and J 3 bases; nucleotides not matched to a gene: 8.

The rearrangement joins TRBV11-2 to TRBJ1-5; a weak D match, TRBD1 (5 bases). Trimming shortened V by 0 bases and J by 6 bases, and 6 bases separated the two germline ends. Germline assignment: CDR1 SGHAT and CDR2 FQNNGV. The CDR3 is 13 amino acids. The CDR3 nucleotides are TGTGCCAGCAGCTTAGACAGGGTTCAGCCCCAGCATTTT. It encodes CASSLDRVQPQHF.

This clone was recorded a few times. The chain recombines TRBV5-1 with TRBJ1-2, with 9 bases aligning to TRBD1. The J segment lost 4 bases and the V segment lost 3 bases, leaving 4 bases of the junction unmatched. The CDR3 loop spans 14 amino acids. Germline V gene lookup returns CDR1 SGHRS and CDR2 YFSETQ. CDR3 amino acids: CASSWGQGSYGYTF. The CDR3 DNA sequence: TGCGCCAGCAGCTGGGGACAGGGTAGCTATGGCTACACCTTC.

The chain is built from TRBV21-1 and TRBJ1-2; TRBD1 was called by the table and not checked on the DNA. TRBV21-1 is described as a pseudogene. The CDR3 extends over 13 amino acids. CDR3 nucleotide sequence: TGTGCCAGCAGCAAAGGGACAGGGGTCGGCTACACCTTC. Protein: CASSKGTGVGYTF.

V usage is TRBV7-9 and J usage is TRBJ2-5; weak D call: TRBD1 (5 bases). The germline CDR1 and CDR2 sequences are SEHNR and FQNEAQ (reference sequence). This CDR3 region has 15 residues. V gave up 5 bases and J gave up 1 base, with 14 bases separating them. This CDR3 reads CASSLTRTPQETQYF. The DNA of the CDR3 is TGTGCCAGCAGCCTGACCCGGACACCCCAAGAGACCCAGTACTTC. Looking up the rest from reference TRBV7-9 and TRBJ2-5 gives the full variable domain: DTGVSQNPRHKITKRGQNVTFRCDPISEHNRLYWYRQTLGQGPEFLTYFQNEAQLEKSRLLSDRFSAERPKGSFSTLEIQRTEQGDSAMYLCASSLTRTPQETQYFGPGTRLLVL.

The chain carries TRBV7-9 and TRBJ2-5; 9 positions agree with TRBD1. The germline CDR1 and CDR2 sequences are SEHNR and FQNEAQ (reference sequence). V lost 3 bases and J lost 2; bases outside the gene matches: 10. This CDR3 contains 17 residues. The CDR3 coding sequence is TGTGCCAGCAGCTTGGGATTGGACAGGGGTAGGCAAGAGACCCAGTACTTC. Protein product: CASSLGLDRGRQETQYF.

V is TRBV11-2 and J is TRBJ1-1, with TRBD1 matching over 8 bases. Looked up from germline, CDR1 is SGHAT and CDR2 is FQNNGV. V lost 4 bases and J lost 6; bases outside the gene matches: 16. CDR3 length equals 17 residues. CDR3 nucleotides: TGTGCCAGCAGCTGGGGGGGCGGACAGGGTTTCTGGGCTGAAGCTTTCTTT. This sequence encodes CASSWGGGQGFWAEAFF. Full variable domain (remainder filled in from reference TRBV11-2 and TRBJ1-1): EAGVAQSPRYKIIEKRQSVAFWCNPISGHATLYWYQQILGQGPKLLIQFQNNGVVDDSQLPKDRFSAERLKGVDSTLKIQPAKLEDSAVYLCASSWGGGQGFWAEAFFGQGTRLTVV.

About this clone: One end of the junction is discordant with germline, which a read error may explain. Other nucleotide sequences in the sample specify the same CDR3. The rearrangement uses TRBV7-9 and TRBJ2-2; maybe TRBD1 (5 bases). The germline CDR1 and CDR2 sequences are SEHNR and FQNEAQ (reference sequence). This CDR3 comprises 15 residues. The CDR3 sequence is CASSSSGWGTGELFF. CDR3 bases: TGCGCCAGCAGCTCTTCAGGGTGGGGCACCGGGGAGCTGTTTTTT.

The V call is TRBV10-3, the J call TRBJ2-5; no clear D gene. In germline, CDR1 is ENHRY, CDR2 SYGVKD. Trimming cost V 3 bases and J 7 bases, with 6 bases left between them. This CDR3 contains 11 residues. The CDR3 coding sequence is TGTGCCATCAGTGATTCCATGACCCAGTACTTC. This sequence encodes CAISDSMTQYF.

This chain connects TRBV13 to TRBJ2-1; D is unresolved. Germline lookup yields CDR1 PRHDT and CDR2 FYEKMQ (reference sequence). The CDR3 totals 13 residues. Deletions cut 0 bases from V and 9 bases from J, with 9 bases between. DNA of the CDR3: TGTGCCAGCAGCTTAGGCCGCGGCGGTGAGCAGTTCTTC. Encoded protein: CASSLGRGGEQFF.

V is TRBV5-6 and J is TRBJ1-2; D is perhaps TRBD1 (6 bases). The CDR3 is 14 amino acids. V was pared by 0 bases and J by 4 bases, with 10 bases between. Germline values: CDR1 SGHDT, CDR2 YYEEEE. DNA of the CDR3: TGTGCCAGCAGCTTGGTTGGGGGCACCTATGGCTACACCTTC. This codes for CASSLVGGTYGYTF. Drawing the rest from reference TRBV5-6 and TRBJ1-2, the complete variable domain is DAGVTQSPTHLIKTRGQQVTLRCSPKSGHDTVSWYQQALGQGPQFIFQYYEEEERQRGNFPDRFSGHQFPNYSSELNVNALLLGDSALYLCASSLVGGTYGYTFGSGTRLTVV.

V is TRBV7-3 and J is TRBJ2-5; 8 bases agree with TRBD2. The CDR3 is 15 amino acids. Germline loops: CDR1 SGHTA, CDR2 FQGTGA. V lost 5 bases to trimming and J lost 5 bases; unmatched junction nucleotides: 10. The CDR3 here is CASSPSTGGVETQYF. Written as DNA, the CDR3 is TGTGCCAGCAGCCCATCGACGGGAGGGGTTGAGACCCAGTACTTC.